Presented here are 17 T cell receptor beta chains from one specimen sequenced in a study of cytotoxic CD8 clonotypes in ibrutinib-treated CLL. Assay used: immunoSEQ multiplex PCR; TCRdb lists only in-frame clones, some missing. The sample records 150,000 to 200,000 clones, 70% to 90% being singletons. The source material was PBMCs, sampled at disease progression, from a patient treated with ibrutinib. These receptors came from a human donor with chronic lymphocytic leukemia.

The V gene is TRBV9, the J gene TRBJ2-4; TRBD1 is a possible D gene (6 bases). In germline, CDR1 is SGDLS, CDR2 YYNGEE. Trimming took off 0 bases at V and 0 bases at J, with 25 bases between the two ends. The CDR3 consists of 21 residues. CDR3 protein: CASSVAASGATNSLAKNIQYF. The CDR3 nucleotides read TGTGCCAGCAGCGTAGCGGCGTCAGGGGCGACTAACAGCCTAGCCAAAAACATTCAGTACTTC. The entire variable domain, with the rest obtained from reference TRBV9 and TRBJ2-4, is as follows: DSGVTQTPKHLITATGQRVTLRCSPRSGDLSVYWYQQSLDQGLQFLIQYYNGEERAKGNILERFSAQQFPDLHSELNLSSLELGDSALYFCASSVAASGATNSLAKNIQYFGAGTRLSVL.

This chain uses TRBV28 with TRBJ2-7, with D perhaps TRBD1 (6 bases). Germline CDR1 MDHEN, CDR2 SYDVKM. The CDR3 spans 14 residues. Trimming shortened V by 6 bases and J by 2 bases, and 14 bases separated the two germline ends. CDR3 in DNA: TGTGCCAGCAGGCTATGGACAGATGCCTACGAGCAGTACTTC. It is translated as CASRLWTDAYEQYF.

This clone was seen a handful of times. V gene TRBV5-4 combines with J gene TRBJ2-2, with D possibly matching TRBD2 (5 bases). Trimming took 2 bases from V and 1 from J, leaving 6 bases between them. The CDR3 length is 14 residues. The germline V gene encodes CDR1 SGHNT and CDR2 YYREEE (reference sequence). CDR3: CASSFRGNTGELFF. The DNA for the CDR3 is TGTGCCAGCAGCTTTCGGGGGAACACCGGGGAGCTGTTTTTT.

The chain carries TRBV4-1 and TRBJ2-3; 7 bases are a match to TRBD2. After removal of 0 bases from V and 2 bases from J, the junction contained 20 bases not matched to a gene. The CDR3 sequence is 21 residues long. CDR1 is MGHRA, CDR2 YSYEKL, per germline. CDR3 sequence: CASSQEAGLVAGVQHTDTQYF. CDR3 DNA sequence: TGCGCCAGCAGCCAAGAAGCCGGGTTGGTTGCGGGAGTTCAACACACAGATACGCAGTATTTT.

The CDR3 DNA sequence: TGTGCCTGGAGGGAGGGTCTTGACAATCAGCCCCAGCATTTT. This encodes CAWREGLDNQPQHF. This chain uses TRBV30 with TRBJ1-5; no definite D call. Germline values: CDR1 GTSNPN, CDR2 SVGIG (reference sequence). The length of the CDR3 is 14 residues. Trimming removed 3 bases at V and 3 bases at J, with 12 bases between. The full variable domain, completed using reference TRBV30 and TRBJ1-5, is SQTIHQWPATLVQPVGSPLSLECTVEGTSNPNLYWYRQAAGRGLQLLFYSVGIGQISSEVPQNLSASRPQDRQFILSSKKLLLSDSGFYLCAWREGLDNQPQHFGDGTRLSIL.

This chain connects TRBV5-1 to TRBJ2-7; D not resolved. Germline CDR1 reads SGHRS; CDR2 reads YFSETQ. V was pared by 4 bases and J by 5 bases, with 13 bases between. The length of the CDR3 is 13 residues. The DNA of the CDR3 is TGCGCCAGCAGCCCGTTCGGAGTGGACGAGCAGTACTTC. It translates to CASSPFGVDEQYF.

In its sample, this clone was seen a few times. The V gene is TRBV4-3, the J gene TRBJ2-7, with 8 nucleotides matching TRBD1. The CDR3 length is 15 residues. Germline V gives CDR1 LGHNA, CDR2 YSLEER. Losses at the gene ends were 4 bases for V and 3 bases for J; bases not matched to a gene: 8. CDR3 loop: CASSRDDRGLYEQYF. The DNA for the CDR3 is TGCGCCAGCAGCCGAGACGACAGGGGTCTCTACGAGCAGTACTTC.

The chain links TRBV9 to TRBJ1-5, with D possibly matching TRBD1 (5 bases). The CDR3 sequence is 14 residues long. Trimming took 3 bases from V and 3 from J, leaving 10 bases between them. The V gene's germline CDR1 is SGDLS and CDR2 YYNGEE. CDR3 amino acids: CASSAGGINQPQHF. The CDR3 nucleotides read TGTGCCAGCAGCGCTGGGGGAATCAATCAGCCCCAGCATTTT.

This chain connects TRBV6-1 to TRBJ2-1; D might be TRBD2 (6 bases). The V and J ends lost 6 bases and 5 bases respectively, with 11 bases between them. Germline CDR1 MNHNS, CDR2 SASEGT. This CDR3 spans 13 amino acids. CDR3 sequence: CASSGSWNNEQFF. The CDR3 region has the DNA TGTGCCAGCAGCGGGAGCTGGAACAATGAGCAGTTCTTC.

This sequence joins TRBV18 and TRBJ2-5; no reliable D call. Trimming cost V 3 bases and J 0 bases, with 11 bases left between them. The CDR3 sequence is 15 residues long. Per germline, CDR1 KGHSH and CDR2 LQKENI. The CDR3 DNA reads TGTGCCAGCTCACCCACCAGTACGCACCAAGAGACCCAGTACTTC. Translation gives CASSPTSTHQETQYF.

In regard to this clone: Other DNA sequences in this sample translate to the same CDR3. J is TRBJ1-1 and V is TRBV5-1; D unresolved. Germline V CDR1 and CDR2: SGHRS, YFSETQ. Trimming stripped 0 bases from V and 0 bases from J, with 6 bases between. The CDR3 contains 14 residues. The CDR3 DNA reads as TGCGCCAGCAGCTTGGACACGTTGAACACTGAAGCTTTCTTT. It codes for CASSLDTLNTEAFF. The whole variable domain, filled in from reference TRBV5-1 and TRBJ1-1, reads KAGVTQTPRYLIKTRGQQVTLSCSPISGHRSVSWYQQTPGQGLQFLFEYFSETQRNKGNFPGRFSGRQFSNSRSEMNVSTLELGDSALYLCASSLDTLNTEAFFGQGTRLTVV.

CDR3 region: CASSLSGAGRGTDTQYF. The CDR3 nucleotides are TGTGCCAGCAGTTTATCCGGAGCGGGAAGGGGCACAGATACGCAGTATTTT. The V and J genes are TRBV27 and TRBJ2-3; 7 nucleotides line up with TRBD2. CDR3 length equals 17 residues. The germline gives CDR1 MNHEY, CDR2 SMNVEV (reference sequence). V lost 0 bases and J lost 1; bases outside the gene matches: 7.

The chain has TRBV28 and TRBJ2-7; D is perhaps TRBD1 (5 bases). Germline CDR1 and CDR2: MDHEN and SYDVKM. Trimming removed 5 bases from V and 9 bases from J, with 23 bases in between. The CDR3 extends over 15 amino acids. The CDR3 sequence is CASSPPRTPRSGQYF. In DNA, the CDR3 is TGTGCCAGCAGTCCGCCCAGGACACCTCGATCCGGGCAGTACTTC.

The chain joins TRBV4-2 to TRBJ2-7, with TRBD2 identical over 14 bases. CDR1 and CDR2 from the germline V gene are LGHNA and YNFKEQ. V gave up 0 bases and J gave up 4 bases; unmatched junction bases: 5. This CDR3 comprises 17 residues. The CDR3 reads CASSQELRLAGGYEQYF. The CDR3 DNA is TGTGCCAGCAGCCAAGAGTTACGACTAGCGGGAGGGTACGAGCAGTACTTC.

This chain uses TRBV30 with TRBJ2-6, with D unclear. This CDR3 has 15 amino acids. Trimming stripped 2 bases from V and 0 bases from J, with 8 bases between. Germline assignment: CDR1 GTSNPN and CDR2 SVGIG (reference sequence). The CDR3 nucleotides read TGTGCCTGGAGTTTATTAGGCTCTGGGGCCAACGTCCTGACTTTC. Translation: CAWSLLGSGANVLTF.

The CDR3 sequence is CASSYSRGSPEAFF. The CDR3 DNA follows: TGTGCCAGCAGTTACTCGAGGGGCAGCCCTGAAGCTTTCTTT. V is TRBV6-6 and J is TRBJ1-1, with a weak D call TRBD1 (5 bases). V lost 0 bases and J lost 6, with 11 bases in between. This CDR3 is built from 14 residues. Per germline, CDR1 MNHNY and CDR2 SVGAGI (reference sequence).

V and J are TRBV7-9 and TRBJ1-5; D gene ambiguous. The germline V gene encodes CDR1 SEHNR and CDR2 FQNEAQ (reference sequence). Trimming removed 1 base at V and 4 bases at J, with 17 bases between. The CDR3 sequence is 17 residues long. CDR3 sequence (DNA): TGTGCCAGCAGCTTAGAGGGATTGAAGACGGAGAATCAGCCCCAGCATTTT. This gives the protein CASSLEGLKTENQPQHF.